This record covers a single T cell receptor (beta chain). Its target is not known. Only in-frame clones appear in the TCRdb table, and some are missing; sequencing was by immunoSEQ multiplex PCR. The sample shows tens of thousands of clones, around 83% of them seen only once. The sample is drawn from a study of cytotoxic CD8 clonotypes in ibrutinib-treated CLL. Study information: Of a cohort that held ten to twelve relapsed/refractory and roughly 14 treatment-naive patients, approximately 18 were IGHV unmutated. Among responders, approximately 24 were partial and 2 complete; after median roughly 70 months, approximately 15 stayed remitted and some twelve progressed. The study's findings and limits: The study found clonality rose at ibrutinib response, then fell toward baseline at progression. Public clonotypes occurred uncommonly; on treatment, they contracted or remained stable.

The sequencing used PBMCs, collected before ibrutinib treatment. The sequence was collected from a human donor with chronic lymphocytic leukemia.

CDR3 sequence reads: CASISMRLEVGTIYF. The CDR3 DNA reads TGTGCCAGCATAAGTATGCGTTTGGAGGTTGGCACCATATATTTT. The chain carries TRBV2 and TRBJ1-3; D gene unclear. Germline lookup yields CDR1 SNHLY and CDR2 FYNNEI. CDR3 length: 15 amino acids. V gave up 7 bases and J gave up 9 bases, with 22 bases separating them.